Presented here are 28 T cell receptor beta chains from one specimen sequenced in a study of T cells in women clearing cervical HPV infection. The method was immunoSEQ multiplex PCR; TCRdb's version includes in-frame clones alone and lacks a portion of them. Its table lists about 30,000 clones. Sequenced sample: blood buffy coat. The receptors were sampled from a woman aged 18-70 years with a cervical HPV16 infection that either progressed to CIN3+ or cleared (not recorded which).

Details on this clone: The sequence runs out 3 residues before the end of the CDR3; the remainder is reconstructed from the germline J gene. This chain joins TRBV7-3 and TRBJ2-3, with 11 nucleotides matching TRBD2. Germline V gene data show CDR1 as SGHTA and CDR2 as FQGTGA. This CDR3 spans 15 amino acids. With 3 bases clipped from V and 3 bases from J, the junction kept 2 bases outside the gene matches. The CDR3 DNA, read in part, is TGTGCCAGCAGCTTCGCTAGCGGGGGGACAGATACG. Its translation: CASSFASGGTDT. The entire CDR3 protein is CASSFASGGTDTQYF.

As regards this clone: The read comes to an end 3 residues before the CDR3 does, leaving the germline J gene to fill in the end. The genes are TRBV23-1 and TRBJ2-7, with a possible D match to TRBD2 (5 bases). TRBV23-1 is given ORF status, its function remaining uncertain. Between the trimmed V and J ends, which lost 8 bases and 4 bases, there was a span of 21 bases. This CDR3 has 15 amino acids. CDR3 loop: CASPRGVKVPYEQYF. CDR3 bases read: TGCGCCAGCCCTCGGGGAGTAAAAGTTCCATACGAG.

According to its frequency, this clone is medium-sized. The read gets to within 3 residues of the CDR3 end, and the germline J gene fills in the rest. J is TRBJ2-4 and V is TRBV10-3, with D possibly TRBD2 on 6 matching bases. This CDR3 contains 14 residues. Looked up from germline, CDR1 is ENHRY and CDR2 is SYGVKD. V lost 0 bases, J lost 9 bases, and 12 bases lay in between. This chain's CDR3 is CAISESGTQPIQYF. The CDR3 DNA, read in part, is TGTGCCATCAGTGAGTCGGGGACTCAACCCATT.

The CDR3 loop reads CASSLSIGFYEQYF. The CDR3 DNA, read in part, is TGTGCCAGCAGCTTATCGATAGGGTTCTACGAG. The chain links TRBV7-2 to TRBJ2-7; the D is unclear. Read coverage stops 3 residues before the CDR3 terminus; the germline J gene supplies the remainder. The CDR3 length is 14 residues. V was trimmed by 2 bases and J by 3 bases, leaving 11 bases between them. Germline V lookup: CDR1 SGHTA, CDR2 FQGNSA.

For this clone: The read halts 3 residues ahead of the CDR3 end, with the missing end drawn from the germline J gene. The chain has TRBV5-5 and TRBJ1-1, with a tentative D call TRBD1 (5 bases). Germline-derived CDR1 and CDR2 are SGHKS and YYEKEE (reference sequence). The CDR3 totals 15 residues. Trimming took 4 bases from V and 5 from J, leaving 18 bases between them. This chain's CDR3 is CASSPRAGKGTEAFF. The sequenced CDR3 bases are TGTGCCAGCAGCCCAAGGGCAGGGAAGGGGACTGAA.

With regard to this clone: Sequencing ends 3 residues short of the CDR3 end; the germline J gene provides the rest. V usage is TRBV5-1 and J usage is TRBJ2-5; 13 nucleotides agree with TRBD2. After removal of 2 bases from V and 5 bases from J, the junction contained 6 bases not matched to a gene. Germline values: CDR1 SGHRS, CDR2 YFSETQ. CDR3 length equals 16 residues. The CDR3 spells CASSLWTSGGMETQYF. The sequenced CDR3 bases are TGCGCCAGCAGCTTATGGACTAGCGGGGGAATGGAGACC. The full variable domain, in which reference TRBV5-1 and TRBJ2-5 provide the parts outside the CDR3, is KAGVTQTPRYLIKTRGQQVTLSCSPISGHRSVSWYQQTPGQGLQFLFEYFSETQRNKGNFPGRFSGRQFSNSRSEMNVSTLELGDSALYLCASSLWTSGGMETQYFGPGTRLLVL.

For this clone: The read comes to an end 3 residues before the CDR3 does, leaving the germline J gene to fill in the end. The gene calls are TRBV28 and TRBJ1-6, with D hard to call. Germline V CDR1 and CDR2: MDHEN, SYDVKM. V was shortened by 2 bases and J by 0 bases, with 14 bases between the two germline ends. CDR3 length: 18 amino acids. The DNA read from the CDR3 is TGTGCCAGCAGTTTAAGTGCAGGCCAGAGCTCCTATAATTCACCC. Its protein product is CASSLSAGQSSYNSP. The CDR3, in full, reads CASSLSAGQSSYNSPLHF. Full variable domain (rest looked up from reference TRBV28 and TRBJ1-6): DVKVTQSSRYLVKRTGEKVFLECVQDMDHENMFWYRQDPGLGLRLIYFSYDVKMKEKGDIPEGYSVSREKKERFSLILESASTNQTSMYLCASSLSAGQSSYNSPLHFGNGTRLTVT.

On this clone: Coverage ceases 3 residues before the CDR3 finishes, and the germline J gene fills in the end. V gene TRBV6-2 or TRBV6-3 combines with J gene TRBJ2-7; D is perhaps TRBD2 (6 bases). This CDR3 has 14 amino acids. Trimming took off 4 bases at V and 6 bases at J, with 16 bases between the two ends. Germline CDR1 MNHEY, CDR2 SVGEGT. CDR3 bases read: TGTGCCAGCAGTTTCAGGGCGGGGAGCCCCGAG. It yields the protein CASSFRAGSPE. The entire CDR3 is CASSFRAGSPEQYF.

Concerning this clone: The read falls 3 residues short of the CDR3 end, and the missing part is taken from the germline J gene. The chain links TRBV2 to TRBJ2-7; no reliable D call. Looked up from germline, CDR1 is SNHLY and CDR2 is FYNNEI. The V gene lost 5 bases and the J gene lost 2 bases, with 13 bases spanning the gap. The CDR3 has 14 amino acids. CDR3 DNA, as far as it was read: TGTGCCAGCAGTTCCACGCAAGGCCCCTACGAG. Amino acid sequence: CASSSTQGPYE. The whole CDR3 is CASSSTQGPYEQYF. Full variable domain (rest looked up from reference TRBV2 and TRBJ2-7): EPEVTQTPSHQVTQMGQEVILRCVPISNHLYFYWYRQILGQKVEFLVSFYNNEISEKSEIFDDQFSVERPDGSNFTLKIRSTKLEDSAMYFCASSSTQGPYEQYFGPGTRLTVT.

On this clone itself: The read ends 3 residues before the CDR3 terminus; that terminus is restored from the germline J gene. This chain links TRBV5-6 with TRBJ1-6; 7 bases are shared with TRBD1. CDR1 and CDR2 from the germline V gene are SGHDT and YYEEEE. This CDR3 contains 14 residues. The V gene end was trimmed by 7 bases and the J gene end by 4 bases; junction bases not matched to a gene: 5. The CDR3: CASGRQGYNSPLHF. The CDR3 DNA, read in part, is TGTGCCAGCGGCAGACAGGGTTATAATTCACCC.

A note on this clone: Coverage ceases 3 residues before the CDR3 finishes, and the germline J gene fills in the end. V and J are TRBV5-1 and TRBJ2-2; 7 nucleotides align to TRBD1. This CDR3 has 15 amino acids. Germline V gives CDR1 SGHRS, CDR2 YFSETQ. Trimming removed 4 bases from V and 3 bases from J; junction bases left unmatched: 6. This CDR3 reads CASSGDSWDTGELFF. The CDR3 bases that were read are TGCGCCAGCAGCGGGGACAGCTGGGACACCGGGGAG.

With regard to this clone: The read terminates 3 residues ahead of where the CDR3 ends, so the germline J gene completes it. The rearrangement uses TRBV7-2 and TRBJ2-1; perhaps TRBD2 as D (6 bases). V gave up 3 bases and J gave up 3 bases, with 12 bases separating them. Per the germline V gene, CDR1 is SGHTA and CDR2 is FQGNSA. The CDR3 has 15 residues. The part of the CDR3 DNA that was read is TGTGCCAGCAGCTTGGAGGGGCGTTACTACAATGAG. This translates into CASSLEGRYYNE. From start to end, the CDR3 is CASSLEGRYYNEQFF.

Comment on this clone: Read data end 3 residues before the CDR3 end; the end is taken from the germline J gene. The chain recombines TRBV6-1 with TRBJ1-3; no definite D call. The ends were cut back, 3 bases at V and 0 bases at J, with 12 bases in the middle. Germline assignment: CDR1 MNHNS and CDR2 SASEGT. The CDR3 spans 16 residues. The CDR3 reads CASSELTGPSGNTIYF. The part of the CDR3 DNA that was read is TGTGCCAGCAGTGAGTTGACTGGCCCCTCTGGAAACACC.

A remark on this clone: The observed sequence ends 3 residues before the CDR3 terminus, with the missing tail filled in from the germline J gene. The chain carries TRBV14 and TRBJ1-1, with D maybe TRBD1 (5 bases). Trimming shortened V by 2 bases and J by 7 bases, and 14 bases separated the two germline ends. CDR1 and CDR2 from the germline V gene are SGHDN and FVKESK. This CDR3 has 14 amino acids. The CDR3: CASSQIGAQYEAFF. The sequenced CDR3 bases are TGTGCCAGCAGCCAAATAGGGGCTCAATATGAA.

As to this clone: The read ends 3 residues early relative to the CDR3; the germline J gene fills the gap. The chain combines TRBV14 with TRBJ2-7; the D gene is possibly TRBD1 (6 bases). This CDR3 contains 14 residues. V gave up 5 bases and J gave up 3 bases, with 14 bases separating them. CDR1 and CDR2 (germline): SGHDN, FVKESK. CDR3 DNA, as far as it was read: TGTGCCAGCAGCAGACCAGGGGAACGCTACGAG. Translating it yields CASSRPGERYE. From start to end, the CDR3 is CASSRPGERYEQYF.

A remark on this clone: The read ends 3 residues early relative to the CDR3; the germline J gene fills the gap. The chain carries TRBV5-6 and TRBJ1-5; a possible D gene is TRBD1 (6 bases). Looked up from germline, CDR1 is SGHDT and CDR2 is YYEEEE. CDR3 length equals 14 residues. V was trimmed by 0 bases and J by 3 bases, leaving 7 bases between them. The sequenced part of the CDR3 DNA is TGTGCCAGCAGCTTGGGACAGGTCAATCAGCCC. This codes for CASSLGQVNQP. The full CDR3 protein is CASSLGQVNQPQHF.

Notes on this clone: The read is 3 residues too short to cover the CDR3 end, so that end is filled in from the germline J gene. J is TRBJ1-4 and V is TRBV10-3; D unclear. In germline, CDR1 is ENHRY, CDR2 SYGVKD. The CDR3 loop spans 15 amino acids. The ends were cut back, 7 bases at V and 4 bases at J, with 16 bases in the middle. The DNA read from the CDR3 is TGTGCCATCATCGAAAGGAGGGCACGTAATGAAAAA. Translation gives CAIIERRARNEK. The complete CDR3 sequence is CAIIERRARNEKLFF.

Notes on this clone: The read ends 3 residues shy of where the CDR3 ends; the end is completed using the germline J gene. V gene TRBV30 combines with J gene TRBJ1-5, with a tentative D call TRBD1 (5 bases). Germline CDR1 reads GTSNPN; CDR2 reads SVGIG (reference sequence). The CDR3 length is 13 residues. The V end was cut by 3 bases, the J end by 7 bases, with 13 bases between. This chain's CDR3 is CAWSGGGSQPQHF. Partial CDR3 DNA: TGTGCCTGGAGCGGGGGGGGAAGCCAGCCC.

To note about this clone: Coverage ceases 3 residues before the CDR3 finishes, and the germline J gene fills in the end. The chain is built from TRBV7-9 and TRBJ1-1, with 7 bases identical to TRBD1. The CDR3 is 14 residues long. CDR1 is SEHNR and CDR2 is FQNEAQ in the germline V gene (reference sequence). CDR3 in amino acids: CASSDTGAHNEAFF. CDR3 DNA (partial): TGTGCCAGCAGCGACACAGGGGCCCACAATGAG.

Note on this clone: The read terminates 3 residues ahead of where the CDR3 ends, so the germline J gene completes it. The J gene is TRBJ1-2, the V gene TRBV19; D is possibly TRBD1 (5 bases). Germline V gene data show CDR1 as LNHDA and CDR2 as SQIVND (reference sequence). The CDR3 consists of 14 residues. V lost 5 bases and J 2 bases, leaving 12 bases between the germline ends. The part of the CDR3 DNA that was read is TGTGCCAGTAGTTCTACAGGAGTGAACTATGGC. The encoded protein is CASSSTGVNYG. The full CDR3 sequence reads CASSSTGVNYGYTF.

Of note for this clone: The read terminates 3 residues before the CDR3 end, so the remaining end is supplied by the germline J gene. The V call is TRBV6-4, the J call TRBJ1-5; 10 nucleotides match TRBD1. CDR3 length equals 16 residues. Losses at the gene ends were 6 bases for V and 7 bases for J; bases not matched to a gene: 12. Germline CDR1 MRHNA, CDR2 SNTAGT. The CDR3 reads CASRDRRQGAKQPQHF. The sequenced part of the CDR3 DNA is TGTGCCAGCAGGGATAGACGACAGGGGGCGAAGCAGCCC.

Remarks on this clone: The read terminates 3 residues before the CDR3 end, so the remaining end is supplied by the germline J gene. The rearrangement uses TRBV5-1 and TRBJ1-6; tentative D call: TRBD1 (5 bases). The V gene lost 4 bases and the J gene lost 9 bases, with 17 bases spanning the gap. The CDR3 runs to 15 residues. Germline V CDR1 and CDR2: SGHRS, YFSETQ. The covered CDR3 bases are TGCGCCAGCAGCACCTTGGGGGGGAAGGGTTCACCC. It translates to CASSTLGGKGSP. The whole CDR3 protein reads CASSTLGGKGSPLHF.

About this clone itself: Read sequence stops 3 residues before the CDR3 end, and the germline J gene provides the missing end. V and J are TRBV19 and TRBJ2-7, with 11 nucleotides matching TRBD1. The CDR3 loop spans 15 amino acids. Germline CDR1 and CDR2: LNHDA and SQIVND (reference sequence). The trim removed 8 bases at V and 4 bases at J, leaving 10 bases unmatched. CDR3: CASSNGQGAAYEQYF. The CDR3 bases that were read are TGTGCCAGTTCGAACGGACAGGGGGCCGCGTACGAG. Drawing the rest from reference TRBV19 and TRBJ2-7, the complete variable domain is DGGITQSPKYLFRKEGQNVTLSCEQNLNHDAMYWYRQDPGQGLRLIYYSQIVNDFQKGDIAEGYSVSREKKESFPLTVTSAQKNPTAFYLCASSNGQGAAYEQYFGPGTRLTVT.

A word on this clone: The observed sequence ends 3 residues before the CDR3 terminus, with the missing tail filled in from the germline J gene. J is TRBJ1-2 and V is TRBV20-1, with 9 bases aligning to TRBD1. The CDR3 has 17 amino acids. With 3 bases clipped from V and 5 bases from J, the junction kept 16 bases outside the gene matches. The germline V gene encodes CDR1 DFQATT and CDR2 SNEGSKA (reference sequence). The CDR3 region is CSASEFTGQGFTYGYTF. CDR3 DNA (partial): TGCAGTGCTAGCGAATTTACGGGACAGGGCTTTACTTATGGC.

As concerns this clone: The sequenced fragment ends 3 residues before the CDR3 boundary, so the rest is inferred from the germline J gene. The chain combines TRBV5-4 with TRBJ2-1, with 7 bases fitting TRBD2. This CDR3 is 15 amino acids long. CDR1 and CDR2 (germline): SGHNT, YYREEE (reference sequence). Trimming removed 3 bases from V and 5 bases from J; junction bases left unmatched: 8. CDR3 amino acids: CASSSYIGGDNEQFF. CDR3 bases read: TGTGCCAGCAGCTCTTACATTGGGGGGGACAATGAG. Full variable domain (outside the CDR3, taken from reference TRBV5-4 and TRBJ2-1): ETGVTQSPTHLIKTRGQQVTLRCSSQSGHNTVSWYQQALGQGPQFIFQYYREEENGRGNFPPRFSGLQFPNYSSELNVNALELDDSALYLCASSSYIGGDNEQFFGPGTRLTVL.

Note on this clone: The read falls 3 residues short of the CDR3 end, and the missing part is taken from the germline J gene. The chain employs TRBV19 and TRBJ1-6; D is uncertain. The germline V gene encodes CDR1 LNHDA and CDR2 SQIVND (reference sequence). The V end was cut by 5 bases, the J end by 7 bases, with 9 bases between. The CDR3 is 13 amino acids. Incomplete CDR3 DNA: TGTGCCAGTAGTCCCCAGAGGAATTCACCC. It translates to CASSPQRNSP. The whole CDR3 region reads CASSPQRNSPLHF.

Partial CDR3 DNA: TGTGCCAGCAGTTGGAGGACAGCGAATTCACCC. Translation gives CASSWRTANSP. Given in full, the CDR3 is CASSWRTANSPLHF. This rearrangement joins TRBV12-3 or TRBV12-4 to TRBJ1-6; TRBD1 is a possible D gene (6 bases). The read ends 3 residues early relative to the CDR3; the germline J gene fills the gap. The CDR3 spans 14 residues. V was clipped by 4 bases and J by 7 bases, with 11 bases between them.

In regard to this clone: The missing CDR3 end, 3 residues past where the read stops, is filled in from the germline J gene. The rearrangement links TRBV2 to TRBJ2-1; 13 bases fit TRBD2. The germline gives CDR1 SNHLY, CDR2 FYNNEI. This CDR3 is 15 amino acids long. Trimming at V came to 6 bases and at J to 7 bases, leaving 6 bases not matched to a gene. Here the CDR3 reads CASSVGLAGVNEQFF. The covered CDR3 bases are TGTGCCAGCAGCGTTGGACTAGCGGGGGTGAATGAG.